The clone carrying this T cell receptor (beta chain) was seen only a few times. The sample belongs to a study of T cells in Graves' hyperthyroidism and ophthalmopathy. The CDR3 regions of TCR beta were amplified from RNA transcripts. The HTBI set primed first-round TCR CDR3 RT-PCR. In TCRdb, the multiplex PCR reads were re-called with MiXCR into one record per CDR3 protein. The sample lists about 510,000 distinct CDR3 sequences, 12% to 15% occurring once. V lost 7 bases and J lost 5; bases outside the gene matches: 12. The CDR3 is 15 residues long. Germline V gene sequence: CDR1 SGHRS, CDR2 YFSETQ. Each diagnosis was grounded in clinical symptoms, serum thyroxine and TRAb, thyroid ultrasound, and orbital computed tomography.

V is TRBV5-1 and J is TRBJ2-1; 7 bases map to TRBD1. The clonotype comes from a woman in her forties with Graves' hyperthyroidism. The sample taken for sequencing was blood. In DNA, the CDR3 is TGCGCCAGCGGCTCCGGTCCTGGGACAGACAATGAGCAGTTCTTC. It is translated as CASGSGPGTDNEQFF.